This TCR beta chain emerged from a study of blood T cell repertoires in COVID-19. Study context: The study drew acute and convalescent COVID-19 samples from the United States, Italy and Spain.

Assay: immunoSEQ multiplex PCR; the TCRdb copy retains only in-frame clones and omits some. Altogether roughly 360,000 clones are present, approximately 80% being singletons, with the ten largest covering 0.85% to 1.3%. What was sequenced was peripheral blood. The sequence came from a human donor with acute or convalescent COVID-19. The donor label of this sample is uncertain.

CDR3 residues: CASSNRGSSYEQYF. The CDR3 DNA is TGTGCCAGTAGTAACAGGGGGTCCAGCTACGAGCAGTACTTC. V is TRBV19 and J is TRBJ2-7; 8 bases map to TRBD1. J lost 3 bases, V lost 4 bases, and 5 bases had no gene match. The CDR3 has 14 amino acids. CDR1 LNHDA and CDR2 SQIVND come from the germline V gene (reference sequence).